These 24 T cell receptor beta chains share one sample of origin, sequenced in a study of tumor-infiltrating lymphocytes in oesophageal squamous cell carcinoma. TCRdb reanalysed the PCR reads using MiXCR and keeps one entry per CDR3 protein. The sample shows 14,000 or so distinct CDR3 sequences, about 50% of them seen only once. The material sequenced was esophageal tumor tissue. The source of these receptors is a male donor with esophageal squamous cell carcinoma.

By sample share, this clonotype is medium-sized (0.01 to 0.1%). The rearrangement links TRBV12-3 or TRBV12-4 to TRBJ2-7; D unresolved. Trimming removed 3 bases from V and 0 bases from J, with 6 bases in between. This CDR3 is 13 amino acids long. Written as DNA, the CDR3 is TGTGCCAGCAGTTTGAGGTTCTCCTACGAGCAGTACTTC. The encoded protein is CASSLRFSYEQYF.

This chain links TRBV7-8 with TRBJ2-2; tentatively, D is TRBD2 (7 bases). The V end lost 2 bases, the J end lost 5 bases, and 12 bases lay between the germline ends. Germline CDR1 and CDR2: SGHVS and FQNEAQ. The CDR3 extends over 15 amino acids. DNA for the CDR3: TGTGCCAGCAGCTTATGGGGGGGCCGGACCGGGGAGCTGTTTTTT. It codes for CASSLWGGRTGELFF.

The rearrangement links TRBV7-8 to TRBJ2-4; D is possibly TRBD1 (6 bases). The DNA end is more similar to TRBJ2-1, so the J call may be wrong. The germline CDR1 and CDR2 sequences are SGHVS and FQNEAQ. This CDR3 region has 14 residues. CDR3 protein: CASSFDRNSYEQFF. Written as DNA, the CDR3 is TGTGCCAGCAGCTTCGACAGGAACTCCTACGAGCAGTTCTTC.

J is TRBJ2-1 and V is TRBV7-6; 11 bases agree with TRBD1. The germline V gene has CDR1 SGHVS and CDR2 FNYEAQ. J was trimmed by 5 bases and V by 4 bases; bases with no gene match: 4. The CDR3 has 15 amino acids. The CDR3 coding sequence is TGTGCCAGCAGCTGGACAGGGGGCGCCCACAATGAGCAGTTCTTC. Amino acid sequence: CASSWTGGAHNEQFF.

The chain combines TRBV7-2 with TRBJ2-3, with 11 nucleotides matching TRBD2. Germline CDR1 SGHTA, CDR2 FQGNSA. V lost 5 bases to trimming and J lost 12 bases; unmatched junction nucleotides: 13. The CDR3 is made up of 15 amino acids. CDR3 in amino acids: CASSPWTSGQETQYF. The DNA for the CDR3 is TGTGCCAGCAGCCCGTGGACTAGCGGGCAAGAGACCCAGTATTTT.

This clonotype has a handful of counts. V and J are TRBV12-5 and TRBJ2-3, with 11 bases lining up with TRBD2. The V gene end was trimmed by 0 bases and the J gene end by 1 base; junction bases not matched to a gene: 3. Germline V gene data show CDR1 as LGHNT and CDR2 as FRNRAP. The CDR3 is made up of 17 amino acids. The CDR3 region has the DNA TGTGCTAGTGGTTTGGTTCTAGCGGGGGGCCGCACAGATACGCAGTATTTT. Its protein product is CASGLVLAGGRTDTQYF.

This clonotype was observed a handful of times. The chain carries TRBV7-8 and TRBJ2-5; D might be TRBD2 (7 bases). V was shortened by 5 bases and J by 7 bases, with 17 bases between the two germline ends. This CDR3 contains 14 residues. Germline V gene sequence: CDR1 SGHVS, CDR2 FQNEAQ. This CDR3 reads CASSLREGGGTQYF. For the CDR3, the DNA is TGTGCCAGCAGCCTCAGGGAGGGAGGGGGGACCCAGTACTTC. Filled out from reference TRBV7-8 and TRBJ2-5, the complete variable domain reads GAGVSQSPRYKVAKRGQDVALRCDPISGHVSLFWYQQALGQGPEFLTYFQNEAQLDKSGLPSDRFFAERPEGSVSTLKIQRTQQEDSAVYLCASSLREGGGTQYFGPGTRLLVL.

J is TRBJ2-4 and V is TRBV7-8; D possibly uses TRBD1 or TRBD2 (6 bases each). V was clipped by 2 bases and J by 7 bases, with 18 bases between them. The CDR3 runs to 16 residues. CDR1 is SGHVS and CDR2 is FQNEAQ in the germline V gene. The chain's CDR3 is CASSLNLRWGANIQYF. The CDR3 nucleotides are TGTGCCAGCAGCTTAAACTTGCGCTGGGGGGCGAACATTCAGTACTTC.

The rearrangement links TRBV6-5 to TRBJ2-3; D gene ambiguous. The J call may be incorrect, as the DNA end agrees better with TRBJ1-1. The length of the CDR3 is 13 residues. From germline, CDR1 is MNHEY and CDR2 SVGAGI. The CDR3 loop reads CASSYSVNTEAFF. CDR3 in DNA: TGTGCCAGCAGTTACTCCGTGAACACTGAAGCTTTCTTT.

The rearrangement links TRBV24-1 to TRBJ2-2; D gene unclear. V lost 5 bases and J lost 4, with 4 bases in between. There are 12 residues in the CDR3. Germline values: CDR1 KGHDR, CDR2 SFDVKD. CDR3 nucleotides: TGTGCCACCAGTGCGGGCACCGGGGAGCTGTTTTTT. Encoded protein: CATSAGTGELFF.

CDR3 in DNA: TGCAGTGCCTCCTCGAAAGGGTGGGACGATGAGCAGTTCTTC. Residues: CSASSKGWDDEQFF. This chain links TRBV20-1 with TRBJ2-4, with D perhaps given as TRBD1 or TRBD2 (5 bases each). Near its end, the DNA agrees better with TRBJ2-1, so the J call may be wrong. The V gene's germline CDR1 is DFQATT and CDR2 SNEGSKA (reference sequence). The CDR3 sequence is 14 residues long.

This clonotype has ten or more counts. The CDR3 DNA reads as TGTGCCATCAGTGAGACAAATTCCTACGAGCAGTACTTC. This encodes CAISETNSYEQYF. V and J are TRBV10-3 and TRBJ2-7; D unresolved. The germline V gene encodes CDR1 ENHRY and CDR2 SYGVKD. The CDR3 is 13 amino acids. V lost 2 bases and J 1 base, leaving 6 bases between the germline ends.

This clonotype was seen at least ten times. The V gene is TRBV28, the J gene TRBJ2-7; 7 bases match TRBD2. CDR3 size: 13 residues. J was trimmed by 7 bases and V by 7 bases; bases with no gene match: 10. CDR1 and CDR2 (germline): MDHEN, SYDVKM. The CDR3 protein is CASNGAGNNEQYF. The CDR3 nucleotides are TGTGCCAGCAATGGAGCGGGGAATAATGAGCAGTACTTC.

This CDR3 reads CASSSSGGATYNEQFF. The CDR3 DNA follows: TGTGCCAGCAGCTCTAGCGGGGGGGCCACCTACAATGAGCAGTTCTTC. The chain has TRBV7-2 and TRBJ2-5; 12 nucleotides match TRBD2. The closer fit of TRBJ2-1 to the DNA end suggests the J call may be wrong. The germline V gene encodes CDR1 SGHTA and CDR2 FQGNSA. CDR3 size: 16 residues.

This clonotype was counted a single time. The CDR3 bases are TGTGCCAGCAGCCAGACAGGGGGTGGGGAGCAGTACTTC. Protein product: CASSQTGGGEQYF. The chain is built from TRBV7-3 and TRBJ2-5; 9 bases match TRBD1. The CDR3 has 13 amino acids. Germline V gene data show CDR1 as SGHTA and CDR2 as FQGTGA. With V trimmed by 5 bases and J by 11 bases, 9 bases remained unmatched. Full variable domain (remainder filled in from reference TRBV7-3 and TRBJ2-5): GAGVSQTPSNKVTEKGKYVELRCDPISGHTALYWYRQSLGQGPEFLIYFQGTGAADDSGLPNDRFFAVRPEGSVSTLKIQRTERGDSAVYLCASSQTGGGEQYFGPGTRLLVL.

The V gene is TRBV7-3, the J gene TRBJ2-3; D is uncertain. The better agreement between TRBJ2-5 and the DNA end casts doubt on the J call. Per germline, CDR1 SGHTA and CDR2 FQGTGA. The CDR3 is 14 amino acids. The CDR3 nucleotides read TGTGCCAGCAGCTTAACCGGGCTCCCAGAGACCCAGTACTTC. It encodes CASSLTGLPETQYF.

The V and J genes are TRBV7-6 and TRBJ2-7, with D unresolved. Near its end, the DNA agrees better with TRBJ2-1, so the J call may be wrong. Germline V gene lookup returns CDR1 SGHVS and CDR2 FNYEAQ. This CDR3 has 11 residues. The CDR3 loop reads CASVRDNEQFF. CDR3 bases: TGTGCCAGCGTACGGGACAATGAGCAGTTCTTC.

This clonotype was counted ten times or more. The chain links TRBV7-8 to TRBJ2-1; 7 nucleotides agree with TRBD2. Near its end, the DNA agrees better with TRBJ2-7, so the J call may be wrong. CDR1 and CDR2 (germline): SGHVS, FQNEAQ. The length of the CDR3 is 15 residues. This CDR3 reads CASSPGAGDYNEQYF. CDR3 sequence (DNA): TGTGCCAGCAGCCCTGGGGCGGGAGACTACAATGAGCAGTACTTC.

This clonotype qualifies as medium-sized. This rearrangement joins TRBV6-6 to TRBJ2-1; TRBD1 aligns across 10 bases. Looked up from germline, CDR1 is MNHNY and CDR2 is SVGAGI (reference sequence). This CDR3 is built from 21 residues. V lost 0 bases, J lost 6 bases, and 20 bases stayed unmatched. The CDR3 spells CASSYSILGTGALQLGNEQFF. CDR3 sequence (DNA): TGTGCCAGCAGTTACTCGATACTAGGGACAGGGGCTCTACAGTTGGGCAATGAGCAGTTCTTC.

The CDR3 DNA follows: TGTGCCAGCAGCTCAACAGGGGGTGGACGGAACACTGAAGCTTTCTTT. The encoded protein is CASSSTGGGRNTEAFF. The chain recombines TRBV7-8 with TRBJ1-1; 8 bases are shared with TRBD1. The V gene end was trimmed by 4 bases and the J gene end by 1 base; junction bases not matched to a gene: 8. The CDR3 is 16 residues long. From germline, CDR1 is SGHVS and CDR2 FQNEAQ.

This clonotype was counted at least ten times. A much bigger clone sits one base away, suggesting this may be a read error. The V call is TRBV28, the J call TRBJ2-1, with D possibly being TRBD1 or TRBD2 (6 bases each). TRBJ2-7 explains the end of the DNA better; the J call may be wrong. The CDR3 sequence is 14 residues long. CDR1 and CDR2 from the germline V gene are MDHEN and SYDVKM. The CDR3 sequence: CASRLGGSYNEQYF. In DNA, the CDR3 is TGTGCCAGCAGGCTGGGGGGCTCCTACAATGAGCAGTACTTC.

As regards this clonotype: Given the absence of the conserved phenylalanine or tryptophan at the CDR3 end, a read error is likely. Because the CDR3's place on the DNA is in doubt, the DNA is left out and the CDR3 is given as listed by TCRdb. The chain's CDR3 is CASSVRDGTETQYFGS. The chain joins TRBV10-1 to TRBJ2-1; TRBD1 is the table's D call and was not checked against the DNA. CDR1 is WNHNN and CDR2 is SYGVQD in the germline V gene (reference sequence). The CDR3 extends over 16 residues, inclusive of both ends.

Concerning this clonotype itself: The conserved closing phenylalanine or tryptophan is absent in this CDR3, likely reflecting a read error. Because the CDR3's place on the DNA is in doubt, the DNA is left out and the CDR3 is given as listed by TCRdb. The V and J genes are TRBV12-3 or TRBV12-4 and TRBJ2-6; the DNA was not compared with TRBD1, the D call given in the table. The CDR3 is 20 amino acids long, termini counted. CDR3 loop: CASSTRGQAGQSKNIQYFGA.

This clonotype has ten or more counts. The chain links TRBV6-1 to TRBJ1-5; 7 nucleotides match TRBD1. This CDR3 contains 15 residues. The V gene end was trimmed by 5 bases and the J gene end by 2 bases; junction bases not matched to a gene: 6. Germline V gene data show CDR1 as MNHNS and CDR2 as SASEGT. The CDR3 DNA follows: TGTGCCAGCAGTCGACAGGGAAGTGGCAATCAGCCCCAGCATTTT. As protein: CASSRQGSGNQPQHF.